The clone carrying this TCR delta chain was counted between two and nine times. TCRdb reanalysed the reads via CATT. The sample records 8,500 to 14,000 delta-chain clones, approximately 8.2% being singletons. These data originate in a study of gamma-delta chains in newborns, infants, children. Study at large: Innate gammadelta T cells reportedly expand polyclonally right after birth, driven by microbial exposure, per the title.

The clonotype originates from a child who was a newborn, infant or young child, either healthy, febrile or measles-vaccinated (not recorded which). The source material was blood.

CDR3 nucleotide sequence: TGTGCCTGTGACCTAGTATCCTGGGACACCCGACAGATGTTTTTC. This translates into CACDLVSWDTRQMFF. The chain recombines TRDV2 with TRDJ3; no clear D gene. The CDR3 has 15 residues. V shed 3 bases and J shed 1 base, with 6 bases lying between them. Germline CDR1 and CDR2: GEAIGNYY and EKD.